This entry lists 12 T cell receptor beta chains sequenced from one sample in a study of cytomegalovirus exposure and HLA in healthy donors. Profiling relied on immunoSEQ multiplex PCR, and the TCRdb table lists in-frame clones only, not all of them. The sample includes some 130,000 clones, 85% to 90% of them seen just once. The sequenced material came from PBMCs. The receptors here all came from a woman under 30 in good health and CMV-seronegative.

The rearrangement joins TRBV4-1 to TRBJ2-7; D possibly corresponds to TRBD2 (6 bases). This CDR3 contains 16 residues. V was shortened by 0 bases and J by 1 base, with 13 bases between the two germline ends. Germline assignment: CDR1 MGHRA and CDR2 YSYEKL. The CDR3 spells CASSQDLKGLSYEQYF. The DNA of the CDR3 is TGCGCCAGCAGCCAAGATCTTAAGGGACTTTCCTACGAGCAGTACTTC.

This chain uses TRBV18 with TRBJ1-2; TRBD1 agrees at 8 bases. In germline, CDR1 is KGHSH, CDR2 LQKENI. Losses at the gene ends were 1 base for V and 7 bases for J; bases not matched to a gene: 11. The CDR3 length is 16 residues. This chain's CDR3 is CASSPLVPGTGGGYTF. CDR3 coding DNA: TGTGCCAGCTCACCACTGGTTCCCGGGACAGGTGGTGGCTACACCTTC.

The chain has TRBV19 and TRBJ2-2; 8 nucleotides align to TRBD1. Germline CDR1 and CDR2: LNHDA and SQIVND (reference sequence). J gave up 5 bases and V 7 bases, and 12 bases lay outside the gene matches. This CDR3 region has 16 residues. CDR3 sequence reads: CASTQVGQGNTGELFF. The CDR3 region has the DNA TGTGCCAGTACCCAAGTTGGACAGGGAAATACCGGGGAGCTGTTTTTT.

The gene calls are TRBV10-3 and TRBJ2-5; D possibly corresponds to TRBD2 (6 bases). Germline values: CDR1 ENHRY, CDR2 SYGVKD. V was cut by 10 bases and J by 2 bases, with 14 bases left in between. This CDR3 has 13 amino acids. The CDR3 sequence is CATRTIGQETQYF. As DNA, the CDR3 is TGTGCCACCCGGACTATCGGGCAAGAGACCCAGTACTTC.

The V and J genes are TRBV4-1 and TRBJ1-2; 9 nucleotides agree with TRBD1. Looked up from germline, CDR1 is MGHRA and CDR2 is YSYEKL. This CDR3 has 16 residues. J gave up 5 bases and V 1 base, and 8 bases lay outside the gene matches. CDR3 sequence: CASSQVGTGGDYGYTF. The CDR3 coding sequence is TGCGCCAGCAGCCAAGTAGGTACAGGGGGCGATTATGGCTACACCTTC.

This clone was seen a handful of times. The CDR3 sequence: CASSEALVGQGWDEQYF. The CDR3 nucleotides are TGTGCCAGCAGTGAAGCGCTAGTAGGGCAGGGGTGGGACGAGCAGTACTTC. The chain is built from TRBV6-1 and TRBJ2-7; perhaps TRBD1 as D (6 bases). Germline CDR1 and CDR2: MNHNS and SASEGT. This CDR3 is built from 17 residues. The germline V and J ends were trimmed by 0 bases and 5 bases, with 20 bases remaining between them.

V usage is TRBV27 and J usage is TRBJ2-1; 9 bases map to TRBD1. Per the germline V gene, CDR1 is MNHEY and CDR2 is SMNVEV (reference sequence). Trimming at V came to 5 bases and at J to 0 bases, leaving 11 bases not matched to a gene. The length of the CDR3 is 18 residues. The CDR3 sequence: CASSLALPGQGSYNEQFF. CDR3 nucleotide sequence: TGTGCCAGCAGTCTCGCCCTCCCGGGACAGGGCTCCTACAATGAGCAGTTCTTC.

The chain uses TRBV6-1 and TRBJ2-2; D is unclear. Germline CDR1 and CDR2: MNHNS and SASEGT. The length of the CDR3 is 14 residues. Between the trimmed V and J ends, which lost 2 bases and 5 bases, there was a span of 9 bases. The CDR3 region is CASSESHWTGELFF. The CDR3 DNA reads as TGTGCCAGCAGTGAAAGTCACTGGACCGGGGAGCTGTTTTTT.

The genes are TRBV2 and TRBJ2-3, with 10 nucleotides matching TRBD2. V lost 8 bases and J lost 4; bases outside the gene matches: 12. Germline CDR1 is SNHLY and CDR2 is FYNNEI. The CDR3 sequence is 16 residues long. CDR3 bases: TGTGCCAGCCGAGAGGATGAGCGGGGGGGGGCAGATACGCAGTATTTT. It is translated as CASREDERGGADTQYF.

The chain couples TRBV19 to TRBJ1-2; D not resolved. V dropped 7 bases and J dropped 1 base, with 4 bases sitting between them. This CDR3 comprises 11 residues. Germline V lookup: CDR1 LNHDA, CDR2 SQIVND (reference sequence). This CDR3 reads CASTYNYGYTF. Written as DNA, the CDR3 is TGTGCCAGTACCTATAACTATGGCTACACCTTC.

The chain uses TRBV1 and TRBJ1-4; TRBD1 was called by the table and not checked on the DNA. TRBV1 is annotated as a pseudogene. This CDR3 spans 15 amino acids. The CDR3 loop is CTSSQEGRTNEKLFF. CDR3 DNA sequence: TGCACCAGCAGCCAAGAGGGCCGGACTAATGAAAAACTGTTTTTT.

The J gene is TRBJ2-4, the V gene TRBV5-1; TRBD2 aligns across 9 bases. The CDR3 has 16 amino acids. With 2 bases clipped from V and 1 base from J, the junction kept 4 bases outside the gene matches. Germline lookup yields CDR1 SGHRS and CDR2 YFSETQ. This CDR3 is CASSLLAGFAKNIQYF. The CDR3 DNA sequence: TGCGCCAGCAGCTTACTAGCGGGTTTTGCCAAAAACATTCAGTACTTC.